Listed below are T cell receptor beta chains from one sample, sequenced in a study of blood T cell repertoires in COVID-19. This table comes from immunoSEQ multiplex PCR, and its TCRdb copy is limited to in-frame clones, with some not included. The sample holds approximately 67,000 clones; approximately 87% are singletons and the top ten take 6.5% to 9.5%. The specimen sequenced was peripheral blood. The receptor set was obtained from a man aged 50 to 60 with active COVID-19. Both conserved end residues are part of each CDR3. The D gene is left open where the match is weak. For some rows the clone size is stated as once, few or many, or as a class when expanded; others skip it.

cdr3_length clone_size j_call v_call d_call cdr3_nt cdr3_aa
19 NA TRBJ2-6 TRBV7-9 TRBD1 TGTGCCAGCAGCTTCAAGACAGGGGGGTTGAGCTCTGGGGCCAACGTCCTGACTTTC CASSFKTGGLSSGANVLTF
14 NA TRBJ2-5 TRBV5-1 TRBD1 TGCGCCAGCGGGATACAGGGGCTCCAAGAGACCCAGTACTTC CASGIQGLQETQYF
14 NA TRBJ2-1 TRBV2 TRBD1 TGTGCCACCTCACAGGGGCTGAGTTACAATGAGCAGTTCTTC CATSQGLSYNEQFF
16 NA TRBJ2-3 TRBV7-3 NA TGTGCCAGCAGTTTCTCCGGGGGTGGGGGCACAGATACGCAGTATTTT CASSFSGGGGTDTQYF
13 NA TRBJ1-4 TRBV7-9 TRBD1 TGTGCCAGCAGCTCCCCGGACAGGACTCAACTGTTTTTT CASSSPDRTQLFF
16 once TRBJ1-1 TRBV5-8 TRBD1 TGTGCCAGCAGCTTGACCAGGGGGGTAGACAACACTGAAGCTTTCTTT CASSLTRGVDNTEAFF
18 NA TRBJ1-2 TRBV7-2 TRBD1 TGTGCCAGCAGCCCTAGTGGGCCCGGGACAGGGGGAGATTATGGCTACACCTTC CASSPSGPGTGGDYGYTF
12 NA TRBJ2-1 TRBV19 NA TGTGCCAGTAGTTCCTCAGGTGAGATGCAGTTCTTC CASSSSGEMQFF
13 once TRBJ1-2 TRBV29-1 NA TGCAGCGTTAAACCGGGGGGGACGCATGGCTACACCTTC CSVKPGGTHGYTF
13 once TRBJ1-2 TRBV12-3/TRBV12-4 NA TGTGCCAGCAGCTACCTAGTTAGCTATGGCTACACCTTC CASSYLVSYGYTF
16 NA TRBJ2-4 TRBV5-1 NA TGCGCCAGCAGCTTGTTCATTGGGTCAGGTGTAGACATTCAGTACTTC CASSLFIGSGVDIQYF
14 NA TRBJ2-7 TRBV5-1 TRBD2 TGCGCCAGCAGACCTAGCGGGATAAATTACGAGCAGTACTTC CASRPSGINYEQYF
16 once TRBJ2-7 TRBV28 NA TGTGCCAGCAGAGGACTAACAGGGGAGAGCTTCTACGAGCAGTACTTC CASRGLTGESFYEQYF
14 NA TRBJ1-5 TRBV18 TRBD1 TGTGCCAGCTCACAAGACAGGGGAAATCAGCCCCAGCATTTT CASSQDRGNQPQHF
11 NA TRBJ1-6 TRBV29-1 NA TGCAGCGTTGGAGAGTGGGGCCCCCTCCACTTT CSVGEWGPLHF
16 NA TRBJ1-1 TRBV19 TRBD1 TGTGCCAGTAGCCGACGACAGGGCCGCCCCTTGACTGAAGCTTTCTTT CASSRRQGRPLTEAFF
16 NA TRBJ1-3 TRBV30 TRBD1 TGTGCCTGGAGAGAGAGGGACAGAATCCCCGGAAACACCATATATTTT CAWRERDRIPGNTIYF
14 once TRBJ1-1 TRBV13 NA TGTGCCAGCAGCTTACGACAGGTTAACACTGAAGCTTTCTTT CASSLRQVNTEAFF
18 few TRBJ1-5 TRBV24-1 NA TGTGCCACCAGTGATCCGGCGGAAAAAGGGGCCGGCAATCAGCCCCAGCATTTT CATSDPAEKGAGNQPQHF
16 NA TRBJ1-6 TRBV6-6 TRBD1 TGTGCCAGCAGGAAAACAGGGGGCGATAATAATTCACCCCTCCACTTT CASRKTGGDNNSPLHF
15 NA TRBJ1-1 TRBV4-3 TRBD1 TGCGCCAGCAGCCCGAGGACAGGGGGGAACACTGAAGCTTTCTTT CASSPRTGGNTEAFF
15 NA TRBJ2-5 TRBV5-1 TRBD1 TGCGCCAGCAGCTTTACGGACAGGGAAGCAGAGACCCAGTACTTC CASSFTDREAETQYF
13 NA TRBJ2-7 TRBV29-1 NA TGCAGCGTTGAAGTGCAAGACAGCTACGAGCAGTACTTC CSVEVQDSYEQYF
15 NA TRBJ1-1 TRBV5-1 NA TGCGCCAGCAGCTTGGAAGGACTGATGAACACTGAAGCTTTCTTT CASSLEGLMNTEAFF
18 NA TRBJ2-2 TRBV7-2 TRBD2 TGTGCCAGCAGCTTAGACGTTGCAGCGGGGGGGATCACCGGGGAGCTGTTTTTT CASSLDVAAGGITGELFF
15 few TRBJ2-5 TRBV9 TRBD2 TGTGCCAGCACCCCTAGCGGGAGGGCCTGGGAGACCCAGTACTTC CASTPSGRAWETQYF
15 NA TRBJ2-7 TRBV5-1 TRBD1 TGCGCCAGCAGCTGGGGACCGGGACAGAGCAACGAGCAGTACTTC CASSWGPGQSNEQYF
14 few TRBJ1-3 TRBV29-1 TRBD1 TGCAGCGTCGAAGGACAGGGGTCTGGAAACACCATATATTTT CSVEGQGSGNTIYF
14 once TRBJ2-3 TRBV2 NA TGTGCCAGCAGTGCCAAAACTAGCACAGATACGCAGTATTTT CASSAKTSTDTQYF
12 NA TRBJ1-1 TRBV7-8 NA TGTGCCAGCAGCCGGGCGGGCACTGAAGCTTTCTTT CASSRAGTEAFF
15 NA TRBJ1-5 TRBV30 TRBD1 TGTGCCTGGAGCGGGGGGACAGGGGGCAATCAGCCCCAGCATTTT CAWSGGTGGNQPQHF
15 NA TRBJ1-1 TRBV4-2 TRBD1 TGTGCCAGCAGCCAAGATCCCCGACAGGGGTTCGAAGCTTTCTTT CASSQDPRQGFEAFF
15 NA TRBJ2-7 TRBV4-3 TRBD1 TGCGCCAGCAGCCAAGCGGACAGGGGCATGTACGAGCAGTACTTC CASSQADRGMYEQYF
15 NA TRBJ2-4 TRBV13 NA TGTGCCAGCAGCTTCAGGGGAATAGCCAAAAACATTCAGTACTTC CASSFRGIAKNIQYF
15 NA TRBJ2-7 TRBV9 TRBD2 TGTGCCAGCAGCCAAGGACTAGCGGACTCCTACGAGCAGTACTTC CASSQGLADSYEQYF
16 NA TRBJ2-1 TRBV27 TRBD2 TGTGCCAGCAGTCCTCCGACTAGCGGGAGTTCGGATGAGCAGTTCTTC CASSPPTSGSSDEQFF
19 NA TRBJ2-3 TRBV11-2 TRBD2 TGTGCCAGCAGCCCGCACAGAGGACTAGCGGGAGGGCCGCGGTCTACGCAGTATTTT CASSPHRGLAGGPRSTQYF
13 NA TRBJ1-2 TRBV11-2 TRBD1 TGTGCCAGCAGTAAGGGGGCTGGCTATGGCTACACCTTC CASSKGAGYGYTF
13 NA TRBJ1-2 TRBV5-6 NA TGTGCCAGCAGCTTGGGCAGGGGTGATGGCTACACCTTC CASSLGRGDGYTF
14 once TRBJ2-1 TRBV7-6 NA TGTGCCAGCAGCTCTTCGTGGGCTGCTGATGAGCAGTTCTTC CASSSSWAADEQFF
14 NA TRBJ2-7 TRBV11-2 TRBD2 TGTGCCAGCAGCTTCGGGGGGATTGTCTACGAGCAGTACTTC CASSFGGIVYEQYF
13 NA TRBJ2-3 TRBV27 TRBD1 TGTGCCAGCAGACAGGGGCCCGGGGATACGCAGTATTTT CASRQGPGDTQYF
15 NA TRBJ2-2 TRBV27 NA TGTGCCAGCAGTTTACAGGCAGGGGGGACCGGGGAGCTGTTTTTT CASSLQAGGTGELFF
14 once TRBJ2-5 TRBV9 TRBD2 TGTGCCAGCAGCGACCGAGCGGGGCAAGAGACCCAGTACTTC CASSDRAGQETQYF
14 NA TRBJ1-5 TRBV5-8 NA TGTGCCAGCAGCTTGGGTAGGGGTTGGCAGCCCCAGCATTTT CASSLGRGWQPQHF
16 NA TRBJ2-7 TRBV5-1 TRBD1 TGCGCCAGCAGCCCGACCGGGACAGGAAGCTCCTACGAGCAGTACTTC CASSPTGTGSSYEQYF
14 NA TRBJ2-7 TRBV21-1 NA TGTGCCAGCAGTCGACTAGCGGTTGACCACGAGCAGTACTTC CASSRLAVDHEQYF
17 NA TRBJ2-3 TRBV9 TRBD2 TGTGCCAGCAGCGTAGCGGGACTAGCGGGTAGCACAGATACGCAGTATTTT CASSVAGLAGSTDTQYF
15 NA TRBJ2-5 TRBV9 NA TGTGCCAGCAGCGTTTCCCCGACTATCCAAGAGACCCAGTACTTC CASSVSPTIQETQYF
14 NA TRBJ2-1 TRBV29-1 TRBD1 TGCAGCGTTGTTAGGGGACAGGGGGCAAATGAGCAGTTCTTC CSVVRGQGANEQFF
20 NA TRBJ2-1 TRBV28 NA TGTGCCAGCAGTTACCGCCCGGGGGTAGGCGTAGATGGCTCCTACAATGAGCAGTTCTTC CASSYRPGVGVDGSYNEQFF
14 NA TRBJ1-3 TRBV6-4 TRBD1 TGTGCCAGTCTAGGACAGGTCGGTTGGAACACCATATATTTT CASLGQVGWNTIYF
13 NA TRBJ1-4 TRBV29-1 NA TGCAGCGTAAGAAAGGGGGTAGAGGAAAAACTGTTTTTT CSVRKGVEEKLFF